A selection of T cell receptor beta chains follows, all from one sample in a study of blood T cell repertoires in COVID-19. The method was immunoSEQ multiplex PCR; TCRdb's version includes in-frame clones alone and lacks a portion of them. Of 150,000 to 250,000 clones in the sample, 94% were seen once. The sample comprised peripheral blood. These receptors were obtained from a man younger than 45 with COVID-19, enrolled during active disease. The CDR3 runs from the conserved cysteine through the conserved F or W. Fields, in order: clone size, V gene, CDR3 protein. Only some rows state a clone size, as once, few, many or a class for expanded clones.

-	TRBV5-6	CASSYRQGTYNSPLHF
-	TRBV28	CASSLVGQVSNEQFF
-	TRBV5-4	CASSFFAGDEQYF
-	TRBV19	CASSTPRRDNQPQHF
-	TRBV2	CASRRQVQDSPLHF
-	TRBV19	CASSSTGGAGYTF
-	TRBV11-2	CASSLERIRGAEAFF
once	TRBV2	CASSGSVAMNTEAFF
-	TRBV4-1	CASSQIEGPDGPQHF
-	TRBV7-2	CASSPRYSNQPQHF
-	TRBV11-2	CASSLGPGDRGHGYTF
-	TRBV5-1	CASSSGLAGVQETQYF
-	TRBV7-9	CASSLGTDLEVDTQYF
-	TRBV7-9	CASSPGTGFSGNQPQHF
-	TRBV5-4	CASSEATTNEKLFF
-	TRBV19	CASHEAGGSDEQFF
-	TRBV11-2	CASSTIGQASGNTIYF
few	TRBV20-1	CSVRSGHEQYF